The clone carrying this T cell receptor (beta chain) has a handful of counts. Antigen: not known. This specimen belongs to a study of T cell repertoires in cytomegalovirus infection. A single record per CDR3 protein comes from TCRdb applying MiXCR to the reads. The sample shows fewer than 1,000,000 distinct CDR3 sequences, roughly 30% of them seen only once. There are 15 residues in the CDR3. Between the trimmed V and J ends, which lost 5 bases and 0 bases, there was a span of 13 bases. This clonotype was obtained from a human donor in good health (CMV status not recorded). Some clones in this sample may be carry-over from other donors' samples. Sequencing used cultured CD8+ T cells from PBMCs, obtained from culture after CMV antigen stimulation. The gene calls are TRBV12-3 or TRBV12-4 and TRBJ1-2, with D possibly matching TRBD1 (6 bases). The chain's CDR3 is CASSPPGTPNYGYTF. CDR3 bases: TGTGCCAGCAGTCCTCCCGGGACACCTAACTATGGCTACACCTTC.